This TCR beta chain was recorded in a study of shared clonotypes between healthy human individuals. Broader study findings: On the whole, naive subsets had larger estimated richness than memory subsets had. A small donor pool kept down the genetic and exposure-history diversity that was represented. For sorted subsets, rarefaction showed incomplete sequencing despite large depth.

Assay: immunoSEQ multiplex PCR; the TCRdb copy retains only in-frame clones and omits some. The sample lists some 1,600,000 clones; under 99% were seen once. It was into CD45RA+ naive and CD45RA-negative memory subsets that the CD4+ cells were split. Only one count was recorded for this clone. No antigen is known for it. Trimming removed 6 bases at V and 1 base at J, with 10 bases between. CDR1 SEHNR and CDR2 FQNEAQ come from the germline V gene (reference sequence). The CDR3 totals 14 residues. The clonotype comes from a man aged 25-40 years in good health. The V and J genes are TRBV7-9 and TRBJ2-4, with D possibly TRBD1 on 5 matching bases. Source material: naive CD4+ T cells sorted from blood. Subset noted: CD45RA+ positively selected. CDR3 sequence: CASRDMGAKNIQYF. The DNA for the CDR3 is TGTGCCAGCAGGGACATGGGCGCCAAAAACATTCAGTACTTC.